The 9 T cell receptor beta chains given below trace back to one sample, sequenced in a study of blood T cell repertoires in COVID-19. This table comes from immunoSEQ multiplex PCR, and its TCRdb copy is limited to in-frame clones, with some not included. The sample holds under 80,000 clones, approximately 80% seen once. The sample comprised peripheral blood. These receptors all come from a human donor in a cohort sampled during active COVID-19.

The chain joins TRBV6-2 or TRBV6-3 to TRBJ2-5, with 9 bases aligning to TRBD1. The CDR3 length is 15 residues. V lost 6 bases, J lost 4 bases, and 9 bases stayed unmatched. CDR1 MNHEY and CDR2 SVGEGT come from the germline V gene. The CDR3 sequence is CASSLPGQGGETQYF. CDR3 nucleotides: TGTGCCAGCAGCCTTCCGGGACAGGGTGGAGAGACCCAGTACTTC.

CDR3 in amino acids: CASSQVIGSEQYV. DNA for the CDR3: TGTGCCAGCAGCCAAGTCATCGGGAGTGAGCAGTACGTC. This chain links TRBV3-1 (or the pseudogene TRBV3-2) with TRBJ2-7, with D perhaps TRBD2 (6 bases). V lost 1 base and J lost 7, with 11 bases in between. CDR1 is LGHDT, CDR2 YNNKEL, per germline (reference sequence). The CDR3 is 13 amino acids.

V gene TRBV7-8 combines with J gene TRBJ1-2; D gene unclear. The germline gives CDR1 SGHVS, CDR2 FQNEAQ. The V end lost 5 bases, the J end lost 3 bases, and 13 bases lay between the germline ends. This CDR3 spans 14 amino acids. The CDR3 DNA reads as TGTGCCAGCAGCCCCCAAGCGGGCCACTATGGCTACACCTTC. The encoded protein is CASSPQAGHYGYTF.

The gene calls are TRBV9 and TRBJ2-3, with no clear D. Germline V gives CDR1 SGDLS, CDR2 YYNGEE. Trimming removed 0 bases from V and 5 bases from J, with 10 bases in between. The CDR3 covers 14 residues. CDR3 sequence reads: CASSVEVEVDTQYF. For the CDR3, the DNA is TGTGCCAGCAGCGTAGAGGTTGAGGTAGATACGCAGTATTTT.

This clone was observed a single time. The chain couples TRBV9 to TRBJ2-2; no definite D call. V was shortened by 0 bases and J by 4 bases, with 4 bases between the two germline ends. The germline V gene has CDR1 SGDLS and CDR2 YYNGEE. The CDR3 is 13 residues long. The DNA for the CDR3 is TGTGCCAGCAGCGTAGCATTCACCGGGGAGCTGTTTTTT. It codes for CASSVAFTGELFF.

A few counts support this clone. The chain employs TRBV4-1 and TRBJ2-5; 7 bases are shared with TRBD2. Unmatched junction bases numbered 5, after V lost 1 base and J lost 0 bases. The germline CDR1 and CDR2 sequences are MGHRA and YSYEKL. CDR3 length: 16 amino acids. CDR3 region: CASSQAGGLYQETQYF. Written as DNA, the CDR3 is TGCGCCAGCAGCCAAGCCGGGGGACTATACCAAGAGACCCAGTACTTC.

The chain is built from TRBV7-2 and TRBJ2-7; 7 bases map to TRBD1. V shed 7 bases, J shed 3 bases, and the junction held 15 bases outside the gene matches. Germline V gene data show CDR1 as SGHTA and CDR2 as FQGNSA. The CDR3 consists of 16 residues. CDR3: CASTRRPSAGGYEQYF. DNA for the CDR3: TGTGCCAGCACCCGTCGGCCCTCCGCAGGGGGCTACGAGCAGTACTTC. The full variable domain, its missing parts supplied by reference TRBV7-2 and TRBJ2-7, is GAGVSQSPSNKVTEKGKDVELRCDPISGHTALYWYRQSLGQGLEFLIYFQGNSAPDKSGLPSDRFSAERTGGSVSTLTIQRTQQEDSAVYLCASTRRPSAGGYEQYFGPGTRLTVT.

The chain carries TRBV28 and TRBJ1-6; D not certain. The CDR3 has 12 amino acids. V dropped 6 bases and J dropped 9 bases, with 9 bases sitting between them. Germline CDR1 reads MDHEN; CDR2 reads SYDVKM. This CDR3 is CASSIRSSPLHF. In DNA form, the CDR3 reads TGTGCCAGCAGCATCAGAAGTTCACCCCTCCACTTT. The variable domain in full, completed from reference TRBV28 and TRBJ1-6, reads DVKVTQSSRYLVKRTGEKVFLECVQDMDHENMFWYRQDPGLGLRLIYFSYDVKMKEKGDIPEGYSVSREKKERFSLILESASTNQTSMYLCASSIRSSPLHFGNGTRLTVT.

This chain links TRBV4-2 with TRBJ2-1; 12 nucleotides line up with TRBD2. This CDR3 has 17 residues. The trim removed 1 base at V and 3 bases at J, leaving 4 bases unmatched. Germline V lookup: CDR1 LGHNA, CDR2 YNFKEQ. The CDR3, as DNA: TGTGCCAGCAGCCAAGCTAGCGGGGGGGAACTCTACAATGAGCAGTTCTTC. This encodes CASSQASGGELYNEQFF.